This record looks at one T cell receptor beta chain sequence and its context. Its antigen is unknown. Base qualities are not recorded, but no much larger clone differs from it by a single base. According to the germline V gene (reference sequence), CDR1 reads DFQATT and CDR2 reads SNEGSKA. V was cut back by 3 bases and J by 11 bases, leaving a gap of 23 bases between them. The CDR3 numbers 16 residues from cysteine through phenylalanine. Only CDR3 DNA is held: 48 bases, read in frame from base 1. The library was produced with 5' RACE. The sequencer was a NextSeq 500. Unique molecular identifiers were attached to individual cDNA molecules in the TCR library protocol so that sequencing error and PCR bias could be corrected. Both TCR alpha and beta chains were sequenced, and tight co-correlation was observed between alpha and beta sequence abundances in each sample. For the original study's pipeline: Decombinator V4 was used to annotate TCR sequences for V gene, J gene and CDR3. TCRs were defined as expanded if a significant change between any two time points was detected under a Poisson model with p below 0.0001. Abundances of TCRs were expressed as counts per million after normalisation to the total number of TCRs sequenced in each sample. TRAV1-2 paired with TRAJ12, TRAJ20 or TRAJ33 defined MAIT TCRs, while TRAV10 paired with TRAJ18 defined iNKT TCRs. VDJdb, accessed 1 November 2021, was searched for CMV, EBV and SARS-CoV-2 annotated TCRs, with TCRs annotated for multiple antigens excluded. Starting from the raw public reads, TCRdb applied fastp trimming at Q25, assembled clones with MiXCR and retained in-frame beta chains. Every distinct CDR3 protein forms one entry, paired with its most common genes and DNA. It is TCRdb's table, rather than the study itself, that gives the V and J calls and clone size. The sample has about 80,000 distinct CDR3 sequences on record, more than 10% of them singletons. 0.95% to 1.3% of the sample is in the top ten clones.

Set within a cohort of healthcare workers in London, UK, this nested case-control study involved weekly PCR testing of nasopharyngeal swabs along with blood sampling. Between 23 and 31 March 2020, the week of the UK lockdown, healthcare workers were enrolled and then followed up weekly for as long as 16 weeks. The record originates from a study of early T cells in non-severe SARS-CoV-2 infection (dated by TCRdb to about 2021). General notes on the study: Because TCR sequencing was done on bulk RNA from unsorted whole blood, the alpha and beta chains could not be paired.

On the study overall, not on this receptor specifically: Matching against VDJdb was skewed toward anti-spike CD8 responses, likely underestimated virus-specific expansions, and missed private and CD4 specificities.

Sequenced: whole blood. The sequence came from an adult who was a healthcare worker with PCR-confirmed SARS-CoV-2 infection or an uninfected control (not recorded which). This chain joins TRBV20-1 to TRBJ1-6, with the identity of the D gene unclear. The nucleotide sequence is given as TGCAGTGCTAGGGACCGCCTGAATAGTCGAATAGCACCCCTCCACTTT. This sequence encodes CSARDRLNSRIAPLHF.